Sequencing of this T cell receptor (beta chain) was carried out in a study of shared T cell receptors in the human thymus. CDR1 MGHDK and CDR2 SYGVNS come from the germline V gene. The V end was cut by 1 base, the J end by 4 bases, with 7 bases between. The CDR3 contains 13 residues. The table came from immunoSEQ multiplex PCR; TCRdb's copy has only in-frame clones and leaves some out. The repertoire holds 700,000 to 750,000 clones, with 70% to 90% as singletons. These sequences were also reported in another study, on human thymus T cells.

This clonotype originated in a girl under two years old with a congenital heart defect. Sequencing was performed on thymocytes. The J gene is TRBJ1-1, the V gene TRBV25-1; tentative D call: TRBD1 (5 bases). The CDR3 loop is CASSEWGGTEAFF. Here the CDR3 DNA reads TGTGCCAGCAGTGAATGGGGGGGCACTGAAGCTTTCTTT.